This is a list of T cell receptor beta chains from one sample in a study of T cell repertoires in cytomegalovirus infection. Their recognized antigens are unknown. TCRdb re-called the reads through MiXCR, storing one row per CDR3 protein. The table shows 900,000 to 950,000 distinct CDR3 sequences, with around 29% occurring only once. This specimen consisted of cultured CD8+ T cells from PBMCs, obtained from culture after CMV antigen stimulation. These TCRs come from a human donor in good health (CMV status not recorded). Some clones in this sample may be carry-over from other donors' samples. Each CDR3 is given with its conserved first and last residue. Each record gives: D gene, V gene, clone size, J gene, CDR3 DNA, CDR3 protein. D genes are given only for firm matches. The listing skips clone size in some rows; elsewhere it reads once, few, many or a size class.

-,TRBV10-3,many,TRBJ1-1,TGTGCCACCAATGGGGGGAACACTGAAGCTTTCTTT,CATNGGNTEAFF
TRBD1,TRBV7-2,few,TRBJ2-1,TGTGCCAGCAGCTCGGCCTCGGGACAAGGGGGCGATGAGCAGTTCTTC,CASSSASGQGGDEQFF
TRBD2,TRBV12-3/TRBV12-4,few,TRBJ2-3,TGTGTCATTCTCGGGGGGAGGACAGATACGCAGTATTTT,CVILGGRTDTQYF
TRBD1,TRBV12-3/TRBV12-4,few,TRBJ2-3,TGTGCCAGCAGCCTCGACAGGGAAGGAGAGGATACGCAGTATTTT,CASSLDREGEDTQYF
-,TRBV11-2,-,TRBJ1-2,TGTGCCAGCAGCCTGTTGGGGGACAAATCCGACTATGGCTACACCTTC,CASSLLGDKSDYGYTF
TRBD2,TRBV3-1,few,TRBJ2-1,TGTGCCAGCAGCCAAGGGACTAGCGGGACGAACAATGAGCAGTTCTTC,CASSQGTSGTNNEQFF
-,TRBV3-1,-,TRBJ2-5,TGTGCCAGCAGCGGACGGCCCGATCGGGAGACCCAGTACTTC,CASSGRPDRETQYF
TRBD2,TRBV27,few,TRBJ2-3,TGTGCCAGCAGTTTAGCGGTGGCGGGGGGAAGAGATACGCAGTATTTT,CASSLAVAGGRDTQYF
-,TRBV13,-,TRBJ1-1,TGTGCCAGCAGCTTAGGCGTACGCTCCCAAGCTTTCTTT,CASSLGVRSQAFF
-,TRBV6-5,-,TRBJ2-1,TGTGCCAGCAGTTACCCGGGGGGCGCTGAGCAGTCCTTC,CASSYPGGAEQSF
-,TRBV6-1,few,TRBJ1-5,TGTGCCAGCAGTGGAAGGACGTTTCACAATCAGCCCCAGCATTTT,CASSGRTFHNQPQHF
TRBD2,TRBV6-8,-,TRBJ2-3,TGTGCCAGCAGCCTTGGACTAGCGGGGGCTTCGGATACGCAGTATTTT,CASSLGLAGASDTQYF
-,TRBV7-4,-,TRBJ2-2,TGTGCCAGCAGCTTTCGGCCCCCTCGAACCGGGGAGCTGTTTTTT,CASSFRPPRTGELFF
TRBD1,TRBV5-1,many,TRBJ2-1,TGTGCCAGCAGCCCGGGACAGGTTTACAATGAGCAGTTCTTC,CASSPGQVYNEQFF
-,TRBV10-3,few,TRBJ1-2,TGTGCCATCAGGGACAGCTCCTCCTATGGCTACACCTTC,CAIRDSSSYGYTF
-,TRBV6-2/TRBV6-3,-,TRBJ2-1,TGTGCCAGCAGTTACCTCTCTCTGACAGAAAAAAGCTCCTACAATGAGCAGTTCTTC,CASSYLSLTEKSSYNEQFF
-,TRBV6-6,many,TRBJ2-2,TGTGCCAGCAGCGAGACCCCCGGGGAGCTGTTTTTT,CASSETPGELFF
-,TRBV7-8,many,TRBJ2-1,TGTGCCAGCAGCTCCCAAAAAGCTCCCGGCTACAATGAGCAGTTCTTC,CASSSQKAPGYNEQFF
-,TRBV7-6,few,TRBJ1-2,TGTGCCAGCAGCTTTAGGGACGGCTCTTCTAACTATGGCTACACCTTC,CASSFRDGSSNYGYTF
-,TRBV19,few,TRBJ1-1,TGTGCCAGTAGTATCGGTGGAATTGAAGCTTTCTTT,CASSIGGIEAFF
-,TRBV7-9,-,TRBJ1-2,TGTGCCAGCAGCTTATGTTGTGGGATACAGGGAGATGGCTACACCTTC,CASSLCCGIQGDGYTF
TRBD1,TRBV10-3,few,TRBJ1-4,TGTGCCACCATGGGGACAGGGTCTAATGAAAAACTGTTTTTT,CATMGTGSNEKLFF
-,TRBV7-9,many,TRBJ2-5,TGTGCCAGCAGCCGGGACATATCCCAAGAGACCCAGTACTTC,CASSRDISQETQYF
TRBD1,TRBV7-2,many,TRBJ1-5,TGTGCCAGCAGCCCGGGACAGGGGTATCAGCCCCAGCATTTT,CASSPGQGYQPQHF
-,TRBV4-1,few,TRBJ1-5,TGCGCCAGCAGCCAGGTATACAGGGAAGGACAGCCCCAGCATTTT,CASSQVYREGQPQHF
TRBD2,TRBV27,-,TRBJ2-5,TGTGCCAGCAGTACTGAGCGGGGTCCGCAAGAGACCCAGTACTTC,CASSTERGPQETQYF
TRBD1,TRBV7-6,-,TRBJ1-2,TGTGCCAGCAGCTCTAGGGAGACAGGGCATGGCTACACCTTC,CASSSRETGHGYTF
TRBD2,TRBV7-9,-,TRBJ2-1,TGTGCCAGCGCTATCGGGGGGTACAATGAGCAGTTCTTC,CASAIGGYNEQFF
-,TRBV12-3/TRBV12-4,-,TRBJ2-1,TGTGCCAGCAGTTTTTCAATTTATGGGGGGCGGGATGAGCAGTTCTTC,CASSFSIYGGRDEQFF
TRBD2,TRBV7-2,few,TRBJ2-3,TGTGCCAGCAGCCCCGGACTAGCGGGGGTCTTAGATACGCAGTATTTT,CASSPGLAGVLDTQYF
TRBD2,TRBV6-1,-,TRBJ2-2,TGTGCCAGCAGTGAACTAGCGGGGGGGCCCGGGGAGCTGTTTTTT,CASSELAGGPGELFF
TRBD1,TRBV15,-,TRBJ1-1,TGTGCCACCAGCAGAGAAACGAGGGACAGGACTATGAACACTGAAGCTTTCTTT,CATSRETRDRTMNTEAFF
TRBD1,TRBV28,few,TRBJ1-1,TGTGCCACCAACACAGGGGGCACTGAAGCTTTCTTT,CATNTGGTEAFF
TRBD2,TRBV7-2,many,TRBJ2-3,TGTGCCAGCAGCTATCCCTCTAGCGGGGAGGGAGATACGCAGTATTTT,CASSYPSSGEGDTQYF
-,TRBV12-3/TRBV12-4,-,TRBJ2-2,TGTGCCAGCAGTTTGCTCCCAGGGGAAACCGGGGAGCTGTTTTTT,CASSLLPGETGELFF
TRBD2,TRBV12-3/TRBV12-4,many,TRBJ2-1,TGTGCCAGCAGCACTGTATTAGCGGGGGGTTATATTGAGCAGTTCTTC,CASSTVLAGGYIEQFF
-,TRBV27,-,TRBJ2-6,TGTGCCAGCACCCGGTGGTACTCTGGGGCCAACGTCCTGACTTTC,CASTRWYSGANVLTF
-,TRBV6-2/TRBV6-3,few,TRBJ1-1,TGTGCCAGCAGTTACACTGGACGGAGGGTGAACACTGAAGCTTTCTTT,CASSYTGRRVNTEAFF
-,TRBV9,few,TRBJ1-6,TGTGCCAGCAGCGTAGTGGGGGCACCCCTCCACTTT,CASSVVGAPLHF
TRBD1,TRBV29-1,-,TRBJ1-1,TGCAGCGGCAGGACAGGGGGCGCGGCTGAAGCTTTCTTT,CSGRTGGAAEAFF
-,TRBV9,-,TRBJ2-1,TGTGCCAGCAGCGGGTCCGGGAGAGGGGCTTACAATGAGCAGTTCTTC,CASSGSGRGAYNEQFF
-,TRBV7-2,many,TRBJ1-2,TGTGCCAGCAGCTATACAGCTAACTATGGCTACACCTTC,CASSYTANYGYTF
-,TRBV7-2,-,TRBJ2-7,TGTGCCAGCAGCTTATCGGCGACAGTTTACAGCTCCTACGAGCAGTACTTC,CASSLSATVYSSYEQYF
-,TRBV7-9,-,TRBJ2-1,TGTGCCAGCAGCGGGTACATGAATGAGCAGTTCTTC,CASSGYMNEQFF
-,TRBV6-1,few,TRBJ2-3,TGTGCCAGCAGTTCGACTGACATTAGCACAGATACGCAGTATTTT,CASSSTDISTDTQYF
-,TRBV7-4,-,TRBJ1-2,TGTGCCAGCAGCTTAGGAGACGGGTTTGGCTATGGCTACACCTTC,CASSLGDGFGYGYTF
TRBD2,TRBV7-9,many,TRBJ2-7,TGTGCCAGCAGCCGACCGGGACTAGAAACCTACGAGCAGTACTTC,CASSRPGLETYEQYF
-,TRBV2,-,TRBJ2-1,TGTGCCAGAAAAGGGGCATACAATGAGCAGTTCTTC,CARKGAYNEQFF
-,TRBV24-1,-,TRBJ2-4,TGTGCCACCAGTGATTTTCGGGTAGCCAAAAACATTCAGTACTTC,CATSDFRVAKNIQYF
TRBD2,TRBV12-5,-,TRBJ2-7,TGTGCTAGTGGTTTGGTCGGGGGGGCCCAGTCCTACGAGCAGTACTTC,CASGLVGGAQSYEQYF
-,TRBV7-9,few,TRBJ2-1,TGTGCCAGCAGCTTCGCCCAGGGTTTTATGGACAATGAGCAGTTCTTC,CASSFAQGFMDNEQFF
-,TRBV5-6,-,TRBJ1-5,TGTGCCAGCAGCCCAGGAGGGGGTGAACCCCAGCATTTT,CASSPGGGEPQHF
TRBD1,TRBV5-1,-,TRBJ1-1,TGCGCCAGCAGCAACCCGGACAGGGAAGCTGAAGCTTTCTTT,CASSNPDREAEAFF